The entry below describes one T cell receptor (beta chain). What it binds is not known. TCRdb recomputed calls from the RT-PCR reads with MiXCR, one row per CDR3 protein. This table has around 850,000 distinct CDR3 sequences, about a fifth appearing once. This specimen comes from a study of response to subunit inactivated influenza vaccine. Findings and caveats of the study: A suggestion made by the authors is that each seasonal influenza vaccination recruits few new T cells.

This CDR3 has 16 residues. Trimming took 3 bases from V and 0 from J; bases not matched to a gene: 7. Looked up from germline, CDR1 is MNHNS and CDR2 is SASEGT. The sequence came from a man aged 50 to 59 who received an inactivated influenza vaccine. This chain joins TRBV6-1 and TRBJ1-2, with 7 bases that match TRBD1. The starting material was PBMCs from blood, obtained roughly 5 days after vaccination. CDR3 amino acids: CASSDAGQAPNYGYTF. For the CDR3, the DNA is TGTGCCAGCAGTGACGCCGGACAGGCGCCTAACTATGGCTACACCTTC.